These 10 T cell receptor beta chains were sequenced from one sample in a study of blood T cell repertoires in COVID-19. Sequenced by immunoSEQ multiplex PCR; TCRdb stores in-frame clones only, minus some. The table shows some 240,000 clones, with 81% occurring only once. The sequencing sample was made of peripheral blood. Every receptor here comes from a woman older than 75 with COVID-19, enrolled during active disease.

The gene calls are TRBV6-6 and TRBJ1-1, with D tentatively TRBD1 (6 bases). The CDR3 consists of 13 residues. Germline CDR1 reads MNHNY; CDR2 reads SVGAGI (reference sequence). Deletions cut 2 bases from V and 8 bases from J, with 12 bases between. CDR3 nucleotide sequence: TGTGCCAGCAGTTACGAGGGACAAAGAGAAGCTTTCTTT. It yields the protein CASSYEGQREAFF.

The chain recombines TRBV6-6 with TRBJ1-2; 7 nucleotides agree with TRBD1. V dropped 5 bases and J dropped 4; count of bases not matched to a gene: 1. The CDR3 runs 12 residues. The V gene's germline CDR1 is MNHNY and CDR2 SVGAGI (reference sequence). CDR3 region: CASSPGGYGYTF. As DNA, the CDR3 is TGTGCCAGCAGTCCAGGGGGCTATGGCTACACCTTC.

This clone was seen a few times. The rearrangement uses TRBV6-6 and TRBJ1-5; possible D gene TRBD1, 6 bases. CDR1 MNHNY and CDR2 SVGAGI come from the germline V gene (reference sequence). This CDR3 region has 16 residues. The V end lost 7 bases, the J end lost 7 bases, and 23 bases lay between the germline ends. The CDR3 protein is CASIRYQGSTGQPQHF. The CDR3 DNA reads TGTGCCAGCATAAGATACCAGGGGTCCACGGGGCAGCCCCAGCATTTT.

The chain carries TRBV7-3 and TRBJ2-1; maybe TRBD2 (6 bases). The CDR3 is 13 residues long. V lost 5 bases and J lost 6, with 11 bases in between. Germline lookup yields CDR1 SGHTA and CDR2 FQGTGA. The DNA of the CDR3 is TGTGCCAGCAGCCCTCCCGGGGGCAATGAGCAGTTCTTC. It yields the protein CASSPPGGNEQFF.

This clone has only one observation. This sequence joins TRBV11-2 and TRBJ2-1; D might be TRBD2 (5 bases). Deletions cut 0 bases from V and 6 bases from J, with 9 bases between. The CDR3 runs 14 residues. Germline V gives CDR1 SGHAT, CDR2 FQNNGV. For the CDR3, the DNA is TGTGCCAGCAGCTTAGAGAGGGTGGGCAATGAGCAGTTCTTC. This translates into CASSLERVGNEQFF. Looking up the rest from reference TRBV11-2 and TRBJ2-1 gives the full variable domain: EAGVAQSPRYKIIEKRQSVAFWCNPISGHATLYWYQQILGQGPKLLIQFQNNGVVDDSQLPKDRFSAERLKGVDSTLKIQPAKLEDSAVYLCASSLERVGNEQFFGPGTRLTVL.

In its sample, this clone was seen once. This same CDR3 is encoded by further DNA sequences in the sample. CDR3 amino acids: CASSRGNEQFF. CDR3 sequence (DNA): TGTGCCAGCAGCCGAGGCAATGAGCAGTTCTTC. The V gene is TRBV7-9, the J gene TRBJ2-1; unclear D gene. Germline V lookup: CDR1 SEHNR, CDR2 FQNEAQ (reference sequence). V lost 5 bases and J 6 bases, leaving 5 bases between the germline ends. The CDR3 contains 11 residues. The complete variable domain, with remaining parts taken from reference TRBV7-9 and TRBJ2-1, reads DTGVSQNPRHKITKRGQNVTFRCDPISEHNRLYWYRQTLGQGPEFLTYFQNEAQLEKSRLLSDRFSAERPKGSFSTLEIQRTEQGDSAMYLCASSRGNEQFFGPGTRLTVL.

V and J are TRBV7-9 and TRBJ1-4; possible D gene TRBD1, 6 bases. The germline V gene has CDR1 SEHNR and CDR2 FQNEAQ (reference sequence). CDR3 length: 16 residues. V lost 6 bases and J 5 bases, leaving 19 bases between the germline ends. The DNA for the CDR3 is TGTGCCAGCAGTCCAGGGGAGGGGCCTCTAAATGAAAAACTGTTTTTT. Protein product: CASSPGEGPLNEKLFF.

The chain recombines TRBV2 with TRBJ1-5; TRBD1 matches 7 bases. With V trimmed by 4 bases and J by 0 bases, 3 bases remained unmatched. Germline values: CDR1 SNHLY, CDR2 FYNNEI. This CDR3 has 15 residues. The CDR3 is CASSGDSRSNQPQHF. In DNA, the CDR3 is TGTGCCAGCAGTGGGGACAGCCGTAGCAATCAGCCCCAGCATTTT.

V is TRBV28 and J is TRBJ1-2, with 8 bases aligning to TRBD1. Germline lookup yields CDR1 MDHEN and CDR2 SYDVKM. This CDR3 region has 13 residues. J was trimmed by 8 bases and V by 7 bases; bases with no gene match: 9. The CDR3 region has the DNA TGTGCCAGCACCTTAGGGACAGGTCGCGGCTACACCTTC. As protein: CASTLGTGRGYTF.

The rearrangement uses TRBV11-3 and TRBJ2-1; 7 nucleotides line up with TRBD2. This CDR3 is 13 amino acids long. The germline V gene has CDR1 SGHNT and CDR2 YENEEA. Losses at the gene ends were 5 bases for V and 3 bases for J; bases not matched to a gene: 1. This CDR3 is CASSRTSYNEQFF. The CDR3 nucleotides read TGTGCCAGCAGCCGGACTAGCTACAATGAGCAGTTCTTC.